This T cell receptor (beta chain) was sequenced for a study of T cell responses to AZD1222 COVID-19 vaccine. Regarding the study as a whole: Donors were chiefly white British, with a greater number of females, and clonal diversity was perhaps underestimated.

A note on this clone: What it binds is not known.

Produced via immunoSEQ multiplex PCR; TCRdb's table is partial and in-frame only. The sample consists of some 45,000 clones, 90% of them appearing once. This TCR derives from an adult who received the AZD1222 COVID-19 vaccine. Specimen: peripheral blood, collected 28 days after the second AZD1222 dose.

The CDR3 nucleotides are TGTGCCAGTAGTATCGGTGGTACCGACACCGGGGAGCTGTTTTTT. Amino acid sequence: CASSIGGTDTGELFF. The chain employs TRBV19 and TRBJ2-2; no clear D gene. Per the germline V gene, CDR1 is LNHDA and CDR2 is SQIVND (reference sequence). Trimming took 3 bases from V and 3 from J, leaving 11 bases between them. CDR3 length equals 15 residues. The full variable domain, in which reference TRBV19 and TRBJ2-2 provide the parts outside the CDR3, is DGGITQSPKYLFRKEGQNVTLSCEQNLNHDAMYWYRQDPGQGLRLIYYSQIVNDFQKGDIAEGYSVSREKKESFPLTVTSAQKNPTAFYLCASSIGGTDTGELFFGEGSRLTVL.